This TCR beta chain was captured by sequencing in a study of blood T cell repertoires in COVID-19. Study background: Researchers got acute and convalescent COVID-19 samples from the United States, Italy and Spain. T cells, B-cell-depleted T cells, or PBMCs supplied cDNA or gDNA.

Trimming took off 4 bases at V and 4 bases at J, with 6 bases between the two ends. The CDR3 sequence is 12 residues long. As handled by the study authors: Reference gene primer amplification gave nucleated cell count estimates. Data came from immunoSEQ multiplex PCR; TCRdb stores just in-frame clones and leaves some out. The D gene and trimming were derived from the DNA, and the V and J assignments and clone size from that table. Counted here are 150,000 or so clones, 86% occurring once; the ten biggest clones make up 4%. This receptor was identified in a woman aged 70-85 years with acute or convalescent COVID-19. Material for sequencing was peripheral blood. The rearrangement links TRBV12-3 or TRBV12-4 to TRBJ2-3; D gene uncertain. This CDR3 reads CASSSSPDTQYF. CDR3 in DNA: TGTGCCAGCAGTTCTTCTCCAGATACGCAGTATTTT.